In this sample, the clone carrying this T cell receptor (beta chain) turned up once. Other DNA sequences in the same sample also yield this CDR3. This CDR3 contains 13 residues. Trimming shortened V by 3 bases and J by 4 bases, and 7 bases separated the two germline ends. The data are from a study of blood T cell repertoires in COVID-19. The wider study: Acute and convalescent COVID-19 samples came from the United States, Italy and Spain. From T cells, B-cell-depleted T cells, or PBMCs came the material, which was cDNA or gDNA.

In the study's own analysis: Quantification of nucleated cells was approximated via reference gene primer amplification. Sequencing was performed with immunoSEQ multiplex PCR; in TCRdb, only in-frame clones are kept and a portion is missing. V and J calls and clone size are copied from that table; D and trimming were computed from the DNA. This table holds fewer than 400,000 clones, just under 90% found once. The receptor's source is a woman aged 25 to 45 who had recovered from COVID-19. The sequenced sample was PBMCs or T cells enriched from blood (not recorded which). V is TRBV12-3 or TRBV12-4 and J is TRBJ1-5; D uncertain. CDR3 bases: TGTGCCAGCAGTTTCTCCCGGAATCAGCCCCAGCATTTT. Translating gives CASSFSRNQPQHF.